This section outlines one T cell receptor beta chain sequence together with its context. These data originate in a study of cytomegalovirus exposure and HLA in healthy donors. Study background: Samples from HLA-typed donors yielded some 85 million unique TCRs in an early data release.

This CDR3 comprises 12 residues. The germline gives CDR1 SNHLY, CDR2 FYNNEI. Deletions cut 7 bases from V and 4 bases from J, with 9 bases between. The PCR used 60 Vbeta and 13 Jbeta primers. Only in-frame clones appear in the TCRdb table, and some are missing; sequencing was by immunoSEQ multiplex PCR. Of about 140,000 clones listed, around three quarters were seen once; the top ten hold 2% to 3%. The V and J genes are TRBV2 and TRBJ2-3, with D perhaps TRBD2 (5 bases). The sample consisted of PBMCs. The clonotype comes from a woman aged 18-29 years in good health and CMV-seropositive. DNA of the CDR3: TGTGCCAGCACCCAACTAGCAGATACGCAGTATTTT. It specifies CASTQLADTQYF.